This passage covers 17 T cell receptor beta chains from one sample sequenced in a study of control samples from healthy donors and cancer patients. Clones were sequenced by immunoSEQ multiplex PCR, and TCRdb holds only the in-frame ones, with some missing. Found here are 90,000 to 130,000 clones, approximately 82% of them singletons; the top ten hold 6.5%. Source material: blood. The receptors shown here come from a man aged 18-30 years in good health.

The V call is TRBV18, the J call TRBJ2-1, with TRBD1 matching over 7 bases. The ends lost 3 bases at V and 2 bases at J; junction bases unmatched: 1. Germline values: CDR1 KGHSH, CDR2 LQKENI. The CDR3 extends over 14 amino acids. In DNA, the CDR3 is TGTGCCAGCTCACCGGGACAGACCTACAATGAGCAGTTCTTC. Its protein product is CASSPGQTYNEQFF.

The chain is built from TRBV6-2 or TRBV6-3 and TRBJ1-2, with D unclear. Between the trimmed V and J ends, which lost 2 bases and 2 bases, there was a span of 3 bases. This CDR3 comprises 12 residues. Germline V gives CDR1 MNHEY, CDR2 SVGEGT. CDR3 DNA: TGTGCCAGCAGTTACAGGAACTATGGCTACACCTTC. Its protein is CASSYRNYGYTF.

This clone was detected only a few times. This chain links TRBV3-1 (or the pseudogene TRBV3-2) with TRBJ1-5; maybe TRBD1 (5 bases). CDR3 length equals 17 residues. Trimming removed 0 bases from V and 7 bases from J, with 19 bases in between. Germline values: CDR1 LGHDT, CDR2 YNNKEL (reference sequence). As DNA, the CDR3 is TGTGCCAGCAGCCAAGATGGGGGGAAGGGGAAGGGGCAGCCCCAGCATTTT. This codes for CASSQDGGKGKGQPQHF.

This clone occurred a few times. This chain uses TRBV5-1 with TRBJ2-3, with unresolved D. Germline lookup yields CDR1 SGHRS and CDR2 YFSETQ. The length of the CDR3 is 15 residues. V was trimmed by 1 base and J by 0 bases, leaving 9 bases between them. This CDR3 reads CASSLRASSTDTQYF. The CDR3 DNA reads as TGCGCCAGCAGCTTGCGGGCGTCCAGCACAGATACGCAGTATTTT.

This rearrangement joins TRBV27 to TRBJ1-2, with a weak D call TRBD1 (5 bases). CDR3 length equals 12 residues. With 2 bases removed from V and 7 bases from J, the gap between germline ends came to 8 bases. CDR1 and CDR2 from the germline V gene are MNHEY and SMNVEV (reference sequence). Here the CDR3 reads CASSLRGGGYTF. The CDR3 DNA follows: TGTGCCAGCAGTTTAAGGGGAGGTGGCTACACCTTC.

The chain joins TRBV9 to TRBJ1-4, with a tentative D call TRBD1 (6 bases). Between the trimmed V and J ends, which lost 3 bases and 0 bases, there was a span of 15 bases. The CDR3 is 17 amino acids. CDR1 and CDR2 (germline): SGDLS, YYNGEE. CDR3 in amino acids: CASSASTGSPTNEKLFF. The CDR3, as DNA: TGTGCCAGCAGCGCCTCCACAGGGTCCCCAACTAATGAAAAACTGTTTTTT.

The V gene is TRBV2, the J gene TRBJ2-3, with TRBD1 as a possible D gene (6 bases). Trimming left V 10 bases short and J 0 bases short, with 11 bases between. CDR3 length: 13 residues. CDR1 and CDR2 from the germline V gene are SNHLY and FYNNEI. The CDR3 region is CATQGQSTDTQYF. For the CDR3, the DNA is TGTGCCACCCAGGGGCAAAGCACAGATACGCAGTATTTT.

This chain uses TRBV21-1 with TRBJ2-1; TRBD2 was called by the table and not checked on the DNA. TRBV21-1 is flagged as a pseudogene. This CDR3 spans 17 amino acids. The CDR3 spells CASSSGLAGGDRNEQFF. The CDR3, as DNA: TGTGCCAGCAGCTCGGGACTAGCGGGGGGGGACAGGAATGAGCAGTTCTTC.

CDR3 bases: TGTGCCAGCAGCTTGTATGGACAGGGCCGAGATACGCAGTATTTT. It codes for CASSLYGQGRDTQYF. This chain links TRBV5-6 with TRBJ2-3, with 8 bases that match TRBD1. V was clipped by 1 base and J by 5 bases; unmatched bases: 6. The CDR3 consists of 15 residues. Germline CDR1 reads SGHDT; CDR2 reads YYEEEE.

This clone was detected a few times. This chain connects TRBV9 to TRBJ2-6; 10 positions agree with TRBD1. The V and J ends lost 3 bases and 0 bases, in that order; junction bases with no gene match: 6. This CDR3 comprises 18 residues. Germline assignment: CDR1 SGDLS and CDR2 YYNGEE. In DNA form, the CDR3 reads TGTGCCAGCAGCGCCGGGACAGGGGTTATCTCTGGGGCCAACGTCCTGACTTTC. It specifies CASSAGTGVISGANVLTF.

The chain joins TRBV9 to TRBJ2-5, with D possibly TRBD2 on 5 matching bases. Germline V gene data show CDR1 as SGDLS and CDR2 as YYNGEE. V dropped 4 bases and J dropped 5 bases, with 15 bases sitting between them. This CDR3 has 14 amino acids. CDR3 protein: CASSPTGIGETQYF. The CDR3, as DNA: TGTGCCAGCAGCCCAACCGGGATCGGGGAGACCCAGTACTTC. The full variable domain, rest sourced from reference TRBV9 and TRBJ2-5, is DSGVTQTPKHLITATGQRVTLRCSPRSGDLSVYWYQQSLDQGLQFLIQYYNGEERAKGNILERFSAQQFPDLHSELNLSSLELGDSALYFCASSPTGIGETQYFGPGTRLLVL.

The V gene is TRBV2, the J gene TRBJ1-5, with D perhaps matching TRBD1 (5 bases). V was pared by 6 bases and J by 6 bases, with 18 bases between. This CDR3 comprises 15 residues. Looked up from germline, CDR1 is SNHLY and CDR2 is FYNNEI. In DNA form, the CDR3 reads TGTGCCAGCAGGGGGGGGGTACAGTACAGTCAGCCCCAGCATTTT. The encoded protein is CASRGGVQYSQPQHF.

The chain links TRBV28 to TRBJ1-6; 7 nucleotides match TRBD1. Losses at the gene ends were 10 bases for V and 12 bases for J; bases not matched to a gene: 30. Germline CDR1 and CDR2: MDHEN and SYDVKM. This CDR3 is 19 amino acids long. CDR3 protein: CATTIPNKEPGTATLPLHF. In nucleotides, the CDR3 is TGTGCCACTACCATACCGAACAAAGAGCCCGGGACAGCCACCTTACCCCTCCACTTT.

The chain is built from TRBV11-2 and TRBJ2-2, with 8 bases matching TRBD1. Trimming at V came to 2 bases and at J to 8 bases, leaving 7 bases not matched to a gene. From germline, CDR1 is SGHAT and CDR2 FQNNGV. The CDR3 totals 15 residues. In nucleotides, the CDR3 is TGTGCCAGCAGCTTAACAGGGACAGGTCGGGGGGAGCTGTTTTTT. Translated, it gives CASSLTGTGRGELFF.

CDR3: CASSLVGAGGIRTEAFF. DNA of the CDR3: TGTGCCAGCAGCTTAGTCGGGGCAGGGGGAATTCGTACTGAAGCTTTCTTT. This chain connects TRBV11-2 to TRBJ1-1; 7 bases line up with TRBD1. From germline, CDR1 is SGHAT and CDR2 FQNNGV. The CDR3 has 17 residues. Trimming cost V 1 base and J 5 bases; bases outside gene matches: 13.

The chain employs TRBV27 and TRBJ2-4; D possibly corresponds to TRBD1 (5 bases). Trimming removed 6 bases from V and 8 bases from J, with 14 bases in between. Germline V gives CDR1 MNHEY, CDR2 SMNVEV (reference sequence). The CDR3 covers 13 residues. The CDR3 DNA is TGTGCCAGCAGCGCAGGGCGTATGGACATTCAGTACTTC. Residues: CASSAGRMDIQYF.

The chain couples TRBV4-1 to TRBJ2-3; D remains ambiguous. The V and J ends lost 0 bases and 8 bases respectively, with 6 bases between them. Germline values: CDR1 MGHRA, CDR2 YSYEKL. The CDR3 runs 12 residues. CDR3 DNA: TGCGCCAGCAGCCAAGATCCAGGTACGCAGTATTTT. This gives the protein CASSQDPGTQYF.